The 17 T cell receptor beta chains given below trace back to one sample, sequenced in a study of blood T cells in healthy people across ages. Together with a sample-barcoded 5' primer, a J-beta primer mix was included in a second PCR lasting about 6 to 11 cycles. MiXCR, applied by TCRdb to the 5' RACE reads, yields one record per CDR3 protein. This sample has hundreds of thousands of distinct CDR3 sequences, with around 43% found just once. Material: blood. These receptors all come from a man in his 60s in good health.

CDR3 sequence: CASTQGLALSYEQYF. The CDR3 DNA follows: TGTGCCAGCACCCAAGGACTAGCTCTGTCCTACGAGCAGTACTTC. The chain links TRBV2 to TRBJ2-7; 8 bases fit TRBD2. Losses at the gene ends were 7 bases for V and 1 base for J; bases not matched to a gene: 9. CDR3 length equals 15 residues. CDR1 is SNHLY, CDR2 FYNNEI, per germline.

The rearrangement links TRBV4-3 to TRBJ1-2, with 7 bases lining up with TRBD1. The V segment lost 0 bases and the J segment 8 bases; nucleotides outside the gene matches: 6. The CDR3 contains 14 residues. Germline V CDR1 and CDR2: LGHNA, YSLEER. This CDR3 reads CASSQEWGGQGYTF. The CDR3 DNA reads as TGCGCCAGCAGCCAAGAATGGGGGGGACAGGGCTACACCTTC.

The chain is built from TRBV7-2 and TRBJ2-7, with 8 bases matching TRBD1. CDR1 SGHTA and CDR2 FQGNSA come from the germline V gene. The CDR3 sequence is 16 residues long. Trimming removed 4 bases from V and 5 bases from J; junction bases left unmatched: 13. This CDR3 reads CASSSTPQGARNEQYF. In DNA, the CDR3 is TGTGCCAGCAGCTCAACGCCCCAGGGGGCGAGGAACGAGCAGTACTTC.

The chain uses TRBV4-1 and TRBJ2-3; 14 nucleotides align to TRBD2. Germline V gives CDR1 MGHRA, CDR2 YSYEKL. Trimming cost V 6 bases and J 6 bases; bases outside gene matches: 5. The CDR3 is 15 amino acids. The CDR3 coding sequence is TGCGCCAGCAGTCCGACTAGCGGGGGGGAGGATACGCAGTATTTT. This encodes CASSPTSGGEDTQYF.

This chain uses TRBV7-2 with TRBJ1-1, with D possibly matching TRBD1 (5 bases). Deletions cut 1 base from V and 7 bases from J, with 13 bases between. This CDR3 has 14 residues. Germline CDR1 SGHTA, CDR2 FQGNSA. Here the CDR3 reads CASSLGWTQVEAFF. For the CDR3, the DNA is TGTGCCAGCAGCTTAGGTTGGACACAGGTTGAAGCTTTCTTT.

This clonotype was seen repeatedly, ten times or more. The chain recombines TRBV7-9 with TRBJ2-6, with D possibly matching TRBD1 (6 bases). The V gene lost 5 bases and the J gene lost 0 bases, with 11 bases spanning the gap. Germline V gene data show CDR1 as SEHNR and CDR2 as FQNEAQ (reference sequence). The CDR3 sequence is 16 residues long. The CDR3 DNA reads TGTGCCAGCAGCCTCGAAGGGGGCTCTGGGGCCAACGTCCTGACTTTC. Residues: CASSLEGGSGANVLTF.

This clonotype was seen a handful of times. The CDR3 region has the DNA TGTGCCAGCAGTTACGTCTCGGCGCGAGGCACAGATACGCAGTATTTT. This codes for CASSYVSARGTDTQYF. The chain employs TRBV6-5 and TRBJ2-3; D call uncertain. V was trimmed by 2 bases and J by 1 base, leaving 13 bases between them. CDR1 and CDR2 from the germline V gene are MNHEY and SVGAGI. The CDR3 loop spans 16 amino acids.

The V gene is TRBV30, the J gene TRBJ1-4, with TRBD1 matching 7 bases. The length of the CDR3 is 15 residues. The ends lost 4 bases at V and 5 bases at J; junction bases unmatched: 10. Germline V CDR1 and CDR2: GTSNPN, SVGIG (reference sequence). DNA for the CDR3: TGTGCCTGGACCAAAAACAGGGGCCAGAATGAAAAACTGTTTTTT. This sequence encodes CAWTKNRGQNEKLFF.

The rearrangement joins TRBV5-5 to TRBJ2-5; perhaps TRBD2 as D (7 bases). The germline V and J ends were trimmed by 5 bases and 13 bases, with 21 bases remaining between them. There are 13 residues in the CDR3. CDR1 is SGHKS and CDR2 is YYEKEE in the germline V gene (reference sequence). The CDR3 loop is CASSPHSSGGRYF. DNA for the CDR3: TGTGCCAGCAGTCCTCATAGTTCGGGGGGCAGGTACTTC.

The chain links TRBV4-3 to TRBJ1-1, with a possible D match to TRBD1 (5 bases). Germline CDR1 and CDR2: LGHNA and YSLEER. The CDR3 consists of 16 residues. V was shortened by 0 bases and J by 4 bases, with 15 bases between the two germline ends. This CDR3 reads CASSQDASLGRTEAFF. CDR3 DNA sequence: TGCGCCAGCAGCCAAGATGCGTCGCTGGGGCGCACTGAAGCTTTCTTT.

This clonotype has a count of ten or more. CDR3 protein: CASSLTGSQETQYF. Here the CDR3 DNA reads TGTGCCAGCAGTCTCACGGGATCGCAAGAGACCCAGTACTTC. The rearrangement uses TRBV6-2 or TRBV6-3 and TRBJ2-5; tentatively, D is TRBD2 (5 bases). The germline V and J ends were trimmed by 5 bases and 2 bases, with 12 bases remaining between them. CDR1 and CDR2 (germline): MNHEY, SVGEGT. CDR3 size: 14 residues.

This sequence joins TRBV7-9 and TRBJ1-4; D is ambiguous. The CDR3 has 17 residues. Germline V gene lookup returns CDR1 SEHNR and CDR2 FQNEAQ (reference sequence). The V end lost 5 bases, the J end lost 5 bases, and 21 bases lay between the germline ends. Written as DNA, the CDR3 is TGTGCCAGCAGCCCACAACGTACCGGCGGGTTCAATGAAAAACTGTTTTTT. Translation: CASSPQRTGGFNEKLFF. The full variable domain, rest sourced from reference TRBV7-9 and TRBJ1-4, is DTGVSQNPRHKITKRGQNVTFRCDPISEHNRLYWYRQTLGQGPEFLTYFQNEAQLEKSRLLSDRFSAERPKGSFSTLEIQRTEQGDSAMYLCASSPQRTGGFNEKLFFGSGTQLSVL.

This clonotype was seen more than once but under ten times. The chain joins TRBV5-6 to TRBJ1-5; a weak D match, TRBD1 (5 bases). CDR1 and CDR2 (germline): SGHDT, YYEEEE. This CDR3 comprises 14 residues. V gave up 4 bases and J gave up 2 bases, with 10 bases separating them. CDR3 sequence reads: CASSGGVGNQPQHF. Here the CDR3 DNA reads TGTGCCAGCAGCGGAGGGGTAGGCAATCAGCCCCAGCATTTT.

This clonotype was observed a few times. CDR3 sequence reads: CASSSTGGEVETQYF. The DNA for the CDR3 is TGTGCCAGCAGTTCAACAGGGGGCGAGGTGGAGACCCAGTACTTC. The V and J genes are TRBV12-3 or TRBV12-4 and TRBJ2-5; 9 bases line up with TRBD1. Trimming cost V 4 bases and J 5 bases; bases outside gene matches: 8. This CDR3 is 15 amino acids long.

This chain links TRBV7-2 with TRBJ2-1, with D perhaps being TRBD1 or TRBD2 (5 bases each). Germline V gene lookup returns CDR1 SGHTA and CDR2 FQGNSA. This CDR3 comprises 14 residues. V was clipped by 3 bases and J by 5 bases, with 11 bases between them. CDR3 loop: CASSFGGGHNEQFF. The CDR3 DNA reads TGTGCCAGCAGCTTTGGGGGTGGGCACAATGAGCAGTTCTTC.

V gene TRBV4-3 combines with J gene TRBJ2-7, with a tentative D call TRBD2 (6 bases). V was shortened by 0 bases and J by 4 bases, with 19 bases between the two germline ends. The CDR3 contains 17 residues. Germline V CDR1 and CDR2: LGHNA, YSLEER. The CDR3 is CASSQDLSALANYEQYF. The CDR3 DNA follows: TGCGCCAGCAGCCAAGATCTGAGTGCGCTAGCGAATTACGAGCAGTACTTC.

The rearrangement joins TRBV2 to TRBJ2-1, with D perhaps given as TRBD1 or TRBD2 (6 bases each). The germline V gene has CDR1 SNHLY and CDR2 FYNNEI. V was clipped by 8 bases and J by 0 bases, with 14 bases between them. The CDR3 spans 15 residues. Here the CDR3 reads CASGRTVSSYNEQFF. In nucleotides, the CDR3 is TGTGCCAGCGGGAGGACAGTCAGCTCCTACAATGAGCAGTTCTTC.